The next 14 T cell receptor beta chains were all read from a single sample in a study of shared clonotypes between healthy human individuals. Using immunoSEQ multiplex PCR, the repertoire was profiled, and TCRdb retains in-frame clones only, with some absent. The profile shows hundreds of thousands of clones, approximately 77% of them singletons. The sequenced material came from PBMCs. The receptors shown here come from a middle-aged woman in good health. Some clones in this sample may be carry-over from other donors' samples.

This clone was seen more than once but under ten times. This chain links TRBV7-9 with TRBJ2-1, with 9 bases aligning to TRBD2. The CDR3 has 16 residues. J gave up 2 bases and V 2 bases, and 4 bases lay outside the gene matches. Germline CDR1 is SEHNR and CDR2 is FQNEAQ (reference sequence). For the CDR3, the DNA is TGTGCCAGCAGCTTATTACCTAGCGGGGCCTACAATGAGCAGTTCTTC. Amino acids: CASSLLPSGAYNEQFF.

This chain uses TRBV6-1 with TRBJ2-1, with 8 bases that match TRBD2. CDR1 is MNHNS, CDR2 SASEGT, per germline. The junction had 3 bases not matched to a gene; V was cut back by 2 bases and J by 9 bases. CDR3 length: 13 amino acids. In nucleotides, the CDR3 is TGTGCCAGCAGTGAAAGGACTAGCAGTGAGCAGTTCTTC. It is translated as CASSERTSSEQFF.

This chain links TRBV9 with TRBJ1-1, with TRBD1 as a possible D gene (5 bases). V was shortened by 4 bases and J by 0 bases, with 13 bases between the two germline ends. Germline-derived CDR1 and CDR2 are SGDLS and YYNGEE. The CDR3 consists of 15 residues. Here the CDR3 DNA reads TGTGCCAGCAGCCCCCGACAGTCCATGAACACTGAAGCTTTCTTT. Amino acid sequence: CASSPRQSMNTEAFF. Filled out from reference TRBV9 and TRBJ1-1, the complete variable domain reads DSGVTQTPKHLITATGQRVTLRCSPRSGDLSVYWYQQSLDQGLQFLIQYYNGEERAKGNILERFSAQQFPDLHSELNLSSLELGDSALYFCASSPRQSMNTEAFFGQGTRLTVV.

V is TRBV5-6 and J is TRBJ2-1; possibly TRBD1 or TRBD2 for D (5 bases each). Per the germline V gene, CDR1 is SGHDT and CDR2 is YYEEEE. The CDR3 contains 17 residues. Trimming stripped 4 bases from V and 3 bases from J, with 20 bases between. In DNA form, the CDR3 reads TGTGCCAGCAGCCGTAGGCTGGGGACGGGCGGCTACAATGAGCAGTTCTTC. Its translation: CASSRRLGTGGYNEQFF.

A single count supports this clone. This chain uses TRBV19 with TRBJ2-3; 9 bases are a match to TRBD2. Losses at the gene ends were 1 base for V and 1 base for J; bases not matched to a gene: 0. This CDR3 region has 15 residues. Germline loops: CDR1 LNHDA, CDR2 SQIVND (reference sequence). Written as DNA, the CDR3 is TGTGCCAGTAGTATAGGACTAGCGGGCACAGATACGCAGTATTTT. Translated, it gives CASSIGLAGTDTQYF.

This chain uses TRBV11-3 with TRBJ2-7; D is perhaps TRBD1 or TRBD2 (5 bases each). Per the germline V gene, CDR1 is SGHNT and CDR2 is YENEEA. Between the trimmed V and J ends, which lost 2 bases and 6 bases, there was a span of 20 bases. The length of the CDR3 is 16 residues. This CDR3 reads CASSLPPGPIPCEQYF. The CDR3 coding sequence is TGTGCCAGCAGCTTACCCCCGGGACCGATCCCATGCGAGCAGTACTTC.

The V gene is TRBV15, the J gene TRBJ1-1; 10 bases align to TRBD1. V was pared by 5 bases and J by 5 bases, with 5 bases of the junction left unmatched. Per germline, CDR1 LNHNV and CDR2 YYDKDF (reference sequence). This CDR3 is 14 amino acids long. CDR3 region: CATSPDRGGTEAFF. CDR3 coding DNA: TGTGCCACCAGCCCGGACAGGGGGGGGACTGAAGCTTTCTTT.

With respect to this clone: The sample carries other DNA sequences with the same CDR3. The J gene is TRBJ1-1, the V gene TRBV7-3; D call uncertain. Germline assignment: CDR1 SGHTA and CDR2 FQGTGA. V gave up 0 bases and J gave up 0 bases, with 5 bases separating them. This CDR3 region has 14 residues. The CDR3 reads CASSLTGLNTEAFF. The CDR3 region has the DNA TGTGCCAGCAGCTTAACAGGGCTGAACACTGAAGCTTTCTTT.

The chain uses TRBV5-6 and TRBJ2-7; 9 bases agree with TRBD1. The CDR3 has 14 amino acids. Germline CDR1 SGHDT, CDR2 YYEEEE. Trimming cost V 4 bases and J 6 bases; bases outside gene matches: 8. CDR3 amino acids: CASSLMRQGGEQYF. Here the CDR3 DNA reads TGTGCCAGCAGCCTAATGCGACAGGGGGGCGAGCAGTACTTC.

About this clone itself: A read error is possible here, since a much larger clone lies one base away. The CDR3 reads CASSQDPLRTSGRDGKTQYF. CDR3 nucleotides: TGTGCCAGCAGCCAAGATCCCCTGAGGACTAGCGGGAGGGATGGGAAGACCCAGTACTTC. The chain uses TRBV4-2 and TRBJ2-5; TRBD2 aligns across 15 bases. The CDR3 spans 20 residues. Per germline, CDR1 LGHNA and CDR2 YNFKEQ. With V trimmed by 0 bases and J by 6 bases, 14 bases remained unmatched.

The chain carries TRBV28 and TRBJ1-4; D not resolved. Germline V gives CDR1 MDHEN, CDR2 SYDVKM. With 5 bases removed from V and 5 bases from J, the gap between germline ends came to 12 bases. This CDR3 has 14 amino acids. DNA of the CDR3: TGTGCCAGCAGTCCATCGGGTCTCAATGAAAAACTGTTTTTT. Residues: CASSPSGLNEKLFF.

CDR3 sequence reads: CASSPPIRYSSYNEQFF. CDR3 nucleotide sequence: TGCGCCAGCAGCCCGCCGATCCGCTATAGCTCCTACAATGAGCAGTTCTTC. The gene calls are TRBV4-1 and TRBJ2-1; D gene ambiguous. Germline CDR1 is MGHRA and CDR2 is YSYEKL. Deletions cut 4 bases from V and 0 bases from J, with 16 bases between. The CDR3 length is 17 residues.

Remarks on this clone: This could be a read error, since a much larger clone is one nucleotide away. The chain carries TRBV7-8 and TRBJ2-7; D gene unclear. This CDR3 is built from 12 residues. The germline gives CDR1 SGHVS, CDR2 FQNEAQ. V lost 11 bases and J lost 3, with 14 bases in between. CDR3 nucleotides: TGTGCCTGGTCGCAGGACCGCTACGAGCAGTACTTC. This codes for CAWSQDRYEQYF.

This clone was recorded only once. CDR3 sequence: CASSLQGTVQETQYF. Here the CDR3 DNA reads TGCGCCAGCAGCTTGCAGGGAACGGTTCAAGAGACCCAGTACTTC. The chain has TRBV5-1 and TRBJ2-5, with D possibly TRBD1 on 5 matching bases. Germline values: CDR1 SGHRS, CDR2 YFSETQ. V was trimmed by 1 base and J by 2 bases, leaving 12 bases between them. The CDR3 runs 15 residues.